This T cell receptor (beta chain) stems from a study of cytomegalovirus exposure and HLA in healthy donors. General study points: Most TCR sequences were seen very rarely across donors, but some public TCRs occurred in many.

The CDR3 length is 15 residues. V lost 1 base to trimming and J lost 7 bases; unmatched junction nucleotides: 6. From germline, CDR1 is SGHRS and CDR2 YFSETQ. As regards this clone: The antigen is undetermined.

Vbeta (60) and Jbeta (13) primers were used in the PCR. Assay used: immunoSEQ multiplex PCR; TCRdb lists only in-frame clones, some missing. The sample yields 35,000 to 45,000 clones, of which the top ten take up just under 4%. The source material was PBMCs. The receptor's source is a male donor in good health and CMV-seronegative. The chain combines TRBV5-1 with TRBJ2-1; the match to TRBD1 covers 9 bases. This CDR3 reads CASSLSGTGQNEQFF. CDR3 DNA sequence: TGCGCCAGCAGCTTGTCGGGGACAGGGCAGAATGAGCAGTTCTTC.